The TCR beta chain under discussion was sequenced for a study of T cells in Graves' hyperthyroidism and ophthalmopathy. The wider study: Peripheral blood was drawn at first diagnosis, prior to all treatment.

The study based diagnoses on clinical symptoms, serum thyroxine and TRAb, thyroid ultrasound and orbital computed tomography. TCR beta CDR3 regions were amplified from RNA. During a first-round RT-PCR of the TCR CDR3, the HTBI primer set was used. TCRdb recomputed calls from the multiplex PCR reads with MiXCR, one row per CDR3 protein. The table lists roughly 290,000 distinct CDR3 sequences, about an eighth of them singletons, with roughly 8.2% in the top ten. Study-level findings and limits: The authors' 13 V-J model separated ophthalmopathy from stable hyperthyroidism. Blood also carried most thyroid clonotypes expanded above 0.001.

This clonotype occurred many times. Its antigen is currently unknown. Material: blood. The receptor was derived from a woman aged 40 to 50 with Graves' hyperthyroidism.

In DNA, the CDR3 is TGTGCCAGCAGTTGGGGGAACACTGAAGCTTTCTTT. Translated, it gives CASSWGNTEAFF. V usage is TRBV28 and J usage is TRBJ1-1; no firm D call. CDR1 is MDHEN and CDR2 is SYDVKM in the germline V gene. The CDR3 contains 12 residues. The V gene lost 4 bases and the J gene lost 1 base, with 4 bases spanning the gap.